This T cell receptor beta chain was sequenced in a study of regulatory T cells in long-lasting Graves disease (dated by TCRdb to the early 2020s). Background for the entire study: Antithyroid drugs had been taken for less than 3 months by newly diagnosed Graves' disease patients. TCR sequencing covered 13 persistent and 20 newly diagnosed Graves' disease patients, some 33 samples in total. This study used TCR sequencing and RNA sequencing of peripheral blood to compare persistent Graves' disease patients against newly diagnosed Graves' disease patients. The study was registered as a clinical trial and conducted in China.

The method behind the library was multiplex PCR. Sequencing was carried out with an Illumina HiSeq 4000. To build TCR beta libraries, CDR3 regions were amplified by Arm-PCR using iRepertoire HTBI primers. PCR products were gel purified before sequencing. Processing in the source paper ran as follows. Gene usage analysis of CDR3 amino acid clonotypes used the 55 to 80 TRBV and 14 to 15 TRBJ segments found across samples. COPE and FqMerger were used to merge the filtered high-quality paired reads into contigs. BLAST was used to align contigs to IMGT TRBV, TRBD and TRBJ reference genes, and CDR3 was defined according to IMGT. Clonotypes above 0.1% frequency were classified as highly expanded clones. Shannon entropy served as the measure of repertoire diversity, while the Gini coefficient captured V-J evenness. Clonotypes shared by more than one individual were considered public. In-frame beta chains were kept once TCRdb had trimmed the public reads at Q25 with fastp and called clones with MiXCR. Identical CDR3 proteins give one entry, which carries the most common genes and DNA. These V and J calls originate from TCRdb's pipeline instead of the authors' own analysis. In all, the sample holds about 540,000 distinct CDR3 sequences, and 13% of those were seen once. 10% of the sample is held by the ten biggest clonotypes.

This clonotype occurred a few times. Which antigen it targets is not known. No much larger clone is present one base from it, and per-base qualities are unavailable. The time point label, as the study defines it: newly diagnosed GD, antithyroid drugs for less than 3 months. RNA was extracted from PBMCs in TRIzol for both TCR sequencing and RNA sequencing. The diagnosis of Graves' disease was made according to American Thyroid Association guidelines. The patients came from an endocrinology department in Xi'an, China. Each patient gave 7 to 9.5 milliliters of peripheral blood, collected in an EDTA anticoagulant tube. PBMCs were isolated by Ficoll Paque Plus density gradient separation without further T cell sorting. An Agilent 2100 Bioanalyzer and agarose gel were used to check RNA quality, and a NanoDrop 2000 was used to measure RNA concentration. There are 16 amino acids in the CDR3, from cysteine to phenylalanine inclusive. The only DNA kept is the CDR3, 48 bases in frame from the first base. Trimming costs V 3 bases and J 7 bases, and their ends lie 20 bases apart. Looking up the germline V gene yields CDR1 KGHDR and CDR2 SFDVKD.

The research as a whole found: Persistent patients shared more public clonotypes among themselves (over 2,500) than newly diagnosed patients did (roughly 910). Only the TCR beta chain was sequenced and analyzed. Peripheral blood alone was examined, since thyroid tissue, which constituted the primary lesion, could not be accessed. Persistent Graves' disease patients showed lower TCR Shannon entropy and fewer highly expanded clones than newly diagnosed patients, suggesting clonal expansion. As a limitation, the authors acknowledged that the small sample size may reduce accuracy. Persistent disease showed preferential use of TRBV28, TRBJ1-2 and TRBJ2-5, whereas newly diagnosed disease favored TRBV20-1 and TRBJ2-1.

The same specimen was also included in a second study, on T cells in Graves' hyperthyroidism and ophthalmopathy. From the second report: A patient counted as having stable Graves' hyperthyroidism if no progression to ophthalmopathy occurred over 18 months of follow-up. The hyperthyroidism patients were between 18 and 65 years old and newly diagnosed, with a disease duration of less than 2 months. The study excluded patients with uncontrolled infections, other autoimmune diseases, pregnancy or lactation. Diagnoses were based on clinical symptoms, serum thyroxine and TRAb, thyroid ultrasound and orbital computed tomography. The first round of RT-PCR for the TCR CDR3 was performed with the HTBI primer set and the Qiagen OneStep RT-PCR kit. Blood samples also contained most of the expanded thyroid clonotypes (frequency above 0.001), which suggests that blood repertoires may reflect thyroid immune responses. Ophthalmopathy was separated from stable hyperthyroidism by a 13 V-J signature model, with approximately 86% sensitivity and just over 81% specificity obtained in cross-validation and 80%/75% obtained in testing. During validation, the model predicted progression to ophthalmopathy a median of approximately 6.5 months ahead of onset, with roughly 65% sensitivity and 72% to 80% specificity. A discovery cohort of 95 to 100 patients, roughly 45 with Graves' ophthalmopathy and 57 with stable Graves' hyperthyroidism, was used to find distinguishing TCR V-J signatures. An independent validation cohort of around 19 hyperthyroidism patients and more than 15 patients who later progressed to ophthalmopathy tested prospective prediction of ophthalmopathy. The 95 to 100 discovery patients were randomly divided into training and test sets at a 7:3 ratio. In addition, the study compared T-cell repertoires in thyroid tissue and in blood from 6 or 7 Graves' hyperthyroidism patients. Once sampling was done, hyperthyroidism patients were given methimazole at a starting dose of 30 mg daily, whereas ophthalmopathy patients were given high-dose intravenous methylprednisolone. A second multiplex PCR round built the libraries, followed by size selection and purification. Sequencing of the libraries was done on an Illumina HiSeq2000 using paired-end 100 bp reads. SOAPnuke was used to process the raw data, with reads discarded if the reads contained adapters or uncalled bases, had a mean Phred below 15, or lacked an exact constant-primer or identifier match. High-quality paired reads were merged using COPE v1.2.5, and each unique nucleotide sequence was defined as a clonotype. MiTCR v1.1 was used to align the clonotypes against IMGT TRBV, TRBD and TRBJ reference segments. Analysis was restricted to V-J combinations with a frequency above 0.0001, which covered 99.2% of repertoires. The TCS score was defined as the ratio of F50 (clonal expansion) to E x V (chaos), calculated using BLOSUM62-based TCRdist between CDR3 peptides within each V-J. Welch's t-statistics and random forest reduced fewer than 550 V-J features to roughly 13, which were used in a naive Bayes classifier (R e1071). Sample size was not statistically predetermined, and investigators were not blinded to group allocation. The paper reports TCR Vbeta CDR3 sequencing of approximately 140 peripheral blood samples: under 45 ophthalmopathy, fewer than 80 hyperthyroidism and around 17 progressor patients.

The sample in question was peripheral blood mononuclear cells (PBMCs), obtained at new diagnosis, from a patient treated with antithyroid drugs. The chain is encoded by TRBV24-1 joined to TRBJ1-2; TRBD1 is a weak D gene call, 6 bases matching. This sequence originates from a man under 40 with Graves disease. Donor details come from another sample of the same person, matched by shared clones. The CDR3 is CATSDDRIIARGGYTF. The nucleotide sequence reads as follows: TGTGCCACCAGTGATGACAGGATCATCGCTCGGGGTGGCTACACCTTC.